This TCR beta chain was recovered during a study of cytomegalovirus exposure and HLA in healthy donors. Overall study: A later analysis reported the same platform for the roughly 110 validation repertoires and the 500 to 700 first-cohort repertoires.

Findings of the study overall: Both high specificity and high sensitivity reportedly marked the classifier's diagnosis of cytomegalovirus status. The authors confirmed in vitro that a few CMV-associated chains were specific for CMV antigens.

Concerning this clone: Antigen: not known.

Trimming shortened V by 6 bases and J by 6 bases, and 11 bases separated the two germline ends. Germline values: CDR1 MNHEY, CDR2 SVGAGI. The CDR3 covers 13 residues. Data came from immunoSEQ multiplex PCR; TCRdb stores just in-frame clones and leaves some out. In the table there are 110,000 or so clones, under 97% of which are singletons. This sequence originates from a woman younger than 35 in good health and CMV-seronegative. Sequenced sample: PBMCs. The J gene is TRBJ2-2, the V gene TRBV6-5; D call uncertain. CDR3 protein: CASSAPVAGELFF. The CDR3 nucleotides are TGTGCCAGCAGCGCTCCGGTGGCCGGGGAGCTGTTTTTT.